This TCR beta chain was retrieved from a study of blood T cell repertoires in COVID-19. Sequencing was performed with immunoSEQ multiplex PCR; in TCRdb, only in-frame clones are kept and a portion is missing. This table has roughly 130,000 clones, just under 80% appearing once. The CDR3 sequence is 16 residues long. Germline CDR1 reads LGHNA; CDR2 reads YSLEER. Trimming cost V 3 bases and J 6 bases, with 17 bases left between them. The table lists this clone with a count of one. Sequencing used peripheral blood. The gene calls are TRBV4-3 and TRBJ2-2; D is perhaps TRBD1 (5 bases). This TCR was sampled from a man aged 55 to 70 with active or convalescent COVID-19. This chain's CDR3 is CASSHRWTEGAGELFF. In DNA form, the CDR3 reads TGCGCCAGCAGCCATCGATGGACGGAAGGGGCCGGGGAGCTGTTTTTT.